A single sample is the source of the 7 T cell receptor beta chains below, sequenced in a study of vaccination effects on CD4 cells after COVID-19. Their antigens are not known. CD4+ T cells were isolated after around 9 days of culture. The vaccine given was either BNT162b2 or mRNA-1273, in two doses. Libraries were prepared by immunoSEQ multiplex PCR; TCRdb keeps only in-frame clonotypes and omits some of them. Altogether about 66,000 clones are present, less than 85% being singletons, with the ten largest covering over 2%. This specimen consisted of CD4+ T cells from PBMCs cultured without peptide, obtained after COVID-19 vaccination. The receptors stem from a human donor who received a COVID-19 vaccine.

The rearrangement uses TRBV7-3 and TRBJ1-1, with D possibly TRBD1 on 5 matching bases. Trimming took off 1 base at V and 3 bases at J, with 9 bases between the two ends. Germline V gene lookup returns CDR1 SGHTA and CDR2 FQGTGA. There are 14 residues in the CDR3. The CDR3 sequence is CASSLMGGYTEAFF. The DNA of the CDR3 is TGTGCCAGCAGCTTAATGGGGGGTTACACTGAAGCTTTCTTT.

The gene calls are TRBV6-2 or TRBV6-3 and TRBJ2-1; TRBD1 agrees at 7 bases. The CDR3 sequence is 15 residues long. The J segment lost 8 bases and the V segment lost 6 bases, leaving 13 bases of the junction unmatched. Germline CDR1 MNHEY, CDR2 SVGEGT. The CDR3, as DNA: TGTGCCAGCAGCAACTACCTTGGGACAGACCATGAGCAGTTCTTC. Translating gives CASSNYLGTDHEQFF.

This clone occurred a few times. The genes are TRBV7-2 and TRBJ2-1; no firm D call. V dropped 5 bases and J dropped 0 bases, with 11 bases sitting between them. The CDR3 loop spans 15 amino acids. In germline, CDR1 is SGHTA, CDR2 FQGNSA. As DNA, the CDR3 is TGTGCCAGCAGCACTGCAGCGAGCTCCTACAATGAGCAGTTCTTC. Protein sequence: CASSTAASSYNEQFF. Based on the CDR3 plus reference TRBV7-2 and TRBJ2-1, the full variable domain is GAGVSQSPSNKVTEKGKDVELRCDPISGHTALYWYRQSLGQGLEFLIYFQGNSAPDKSGLPSDRFSAERTGGSVSTLTIQRTQQEDSAVYLCASSTAASSYNEQFFGPGTRLTVL.

CDR3 in amino acids: CASSLTSTNTEAFF. CDR3 bases: TGTGCCAGCAGCCTCACATCGACCAACACTGAAGCTTTCTTT. This chain uses TRBV6-5 with TRBJ1-1; D not resolved. Per germline, CDR1 MNHEY and CDR2 SVGAGI. The CDR3 consists of 14 residues. Trimming took 6 bases from V and 2 from J, leaving 13 bases between them.

The chain is built from TRBV5-1 and TRBJ2-7, with D unresolved. CDR3 length: 14 residues. Trimming left V 0 bases short and J 2 bases short, with 9 bases between. CDR1 is SGHRS and CDR2 is YFSETQ in the germline V gene. The CDR3 nucleotides read TGCGCCAGCAGCTTGGGAGTCCCCCCCTACGAGCAGTACGTC. Translating gives CASSLGVPPYEQYV.

This chain joins TRBV15 and TRBJ2-3; TRBD1 agrees at 8 bases. The trim removed 6 bases at V and 4 bases at J, leaving 3 bases unmatched. CDR1 LNHNV and CDR2 YYDKDF come from the germline V gene (reference sequence). CDR3 size: 13 residues. The CDR3 spells CATRQGGPDTQYF. The CDR3 DNA sequence: TGTGCCACCAGACAGGGGGGCCCAGATACGCAGTATTTT.

This clone has a single count. CDR3 bases: TGTGCCAGCACTTACTACTCTGGAAACACCATATATTTT. Its protein is CASTYYSGNTIYF. This chain links TRBV7-2 with TRBJ1-3, with no clear D. Germline CDR1 and CDR2: SGHTA and FQGNSA. This CDR3 is 13 amino acids long. V gave up 7 bases and J gave up 0 bases, with 7 bases separating them.